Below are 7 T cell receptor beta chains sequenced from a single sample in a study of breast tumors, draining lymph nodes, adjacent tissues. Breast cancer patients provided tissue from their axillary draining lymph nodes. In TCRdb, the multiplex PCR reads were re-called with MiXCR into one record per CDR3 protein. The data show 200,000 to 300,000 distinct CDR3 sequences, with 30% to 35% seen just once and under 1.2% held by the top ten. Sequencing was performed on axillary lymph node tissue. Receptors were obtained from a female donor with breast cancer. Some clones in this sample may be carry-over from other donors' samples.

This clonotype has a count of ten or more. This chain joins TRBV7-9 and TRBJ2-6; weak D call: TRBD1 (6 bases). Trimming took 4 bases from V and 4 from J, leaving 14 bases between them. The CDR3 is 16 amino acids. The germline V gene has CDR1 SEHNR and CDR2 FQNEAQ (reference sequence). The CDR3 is CASSSLPTGGANVLTF. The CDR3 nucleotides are TGTGCCAGCAGCTCCCTGCCCACAGGGGGGGCCAACGTCCTGACTTTC.

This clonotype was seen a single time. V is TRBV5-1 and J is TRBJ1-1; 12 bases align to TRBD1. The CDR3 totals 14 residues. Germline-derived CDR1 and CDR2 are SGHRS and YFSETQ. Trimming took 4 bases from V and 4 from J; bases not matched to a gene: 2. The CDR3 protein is CASSKGQGATEAFF. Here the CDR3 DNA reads TGCGCCAGCAGCAAGGGACAGGGGGCCACTGAAGCTTTCTTT. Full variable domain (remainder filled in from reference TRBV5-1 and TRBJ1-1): KAGVTQTPRYLIKTRGQQVTLSCSPISGHRSVSWYQQTPGQGLQFLFEYFSETQRNKGNFPGRFSGRQFSNSRSEMNVSTLELGDSALYLCASSKGQGATEAFFGQGTRLTVV.

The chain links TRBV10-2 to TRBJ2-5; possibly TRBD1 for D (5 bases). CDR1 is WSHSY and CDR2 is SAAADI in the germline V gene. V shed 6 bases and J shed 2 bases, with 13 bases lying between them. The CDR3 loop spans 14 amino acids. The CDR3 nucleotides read TGCGCCAGCAGGGACATCGGTCTACAAGAGACCCAGTACTTC. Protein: CASRDIGLQETQYF.

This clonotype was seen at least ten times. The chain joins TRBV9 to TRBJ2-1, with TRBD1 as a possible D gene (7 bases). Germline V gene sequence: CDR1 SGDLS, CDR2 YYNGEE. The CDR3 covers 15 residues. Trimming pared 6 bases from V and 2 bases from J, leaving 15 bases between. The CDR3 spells CASTTGDRAYNEQFF. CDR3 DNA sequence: TGTGCCAGCACCACGGGGGACAGAGCCTACAATGAGCAGTTCTTC.

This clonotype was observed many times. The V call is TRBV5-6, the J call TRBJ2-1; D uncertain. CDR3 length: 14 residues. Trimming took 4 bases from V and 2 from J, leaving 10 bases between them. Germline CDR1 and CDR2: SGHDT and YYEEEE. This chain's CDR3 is CASSALVAYNEQFF. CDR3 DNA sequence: TGTGCCAGCAGCGCGTTAGTTGCCTACAATGAGCAGTTCTTC.

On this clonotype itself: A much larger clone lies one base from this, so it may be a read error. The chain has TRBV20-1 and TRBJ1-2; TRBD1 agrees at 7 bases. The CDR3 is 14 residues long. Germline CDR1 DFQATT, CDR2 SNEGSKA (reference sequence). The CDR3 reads CSAPTGSPRVGDTF. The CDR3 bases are TGCAGTGCCCCGACAGGGTCCCCCAGGGTTGGCGACACCTTC.

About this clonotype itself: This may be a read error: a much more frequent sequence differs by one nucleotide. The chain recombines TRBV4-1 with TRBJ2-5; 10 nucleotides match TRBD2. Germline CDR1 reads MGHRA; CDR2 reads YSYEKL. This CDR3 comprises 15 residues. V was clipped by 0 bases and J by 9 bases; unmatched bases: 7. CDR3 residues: CASSQEAGGPGAQYF. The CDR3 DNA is TGCGCCAGCAGCCAAGAAGCGGGAGGGCCCGGGGCCCAGTACTTC.